This T cell receptor (beta chain) was recorded in a study of blood T cell repertoires in COVID-19. Background on the study: From the United States, Italy and Spain came samples of acute and convalescent COVID-19. Sources were T cells, B-cell-depleted T cells, or PBMCs; the material itself was cDNA or gDNA.

Germline-derived CDR1 and CDR2 are SGHAT and FQNNGV. The J segment lost 6 bases and the V segment lost 4 bases, leaving 2 bases of the junction unmatched. CDR3 length equals 14 residues. In the original processing: Reference gene primer amplification in the assay estimated nucleated cell counts. Method: immunoSEQ multiplex PCR; TCRdb's copy keeps in-frame clones and lacks some. V and J calls plus clone size are reproduced from that table; the DNA served to infer D and trimming. Among just over 650,000 clones listed, around 90% were seen once. Sequencing was carried out using peripheral blood. The receptor comes from a young woman with acute or convalescent COVID-19. The J gene is TRBJ2-1, the V gene TRBV11-2, with TRBD1 identical over 11 bases. CDR3 sequence reads: CASSSGTGGNEQFF. The DNA of the CDR3 is TGTGCCAGCAGCTCGGGGACAGGGGGCAATGAGCAGTTCTTC.